Below are 25 T cell receptor beta chains sequenced from a single sample in a study of lymphopenia after photon versus proton radiotherapy. Profiled with immunoSEQ multiplex PCR; TCRdb holds only in-frame clones, not every one. The sample contains 55,000 to 75,000 clones, roughly 91% of which appear only once. The sequenced sample was peripheral blood, obtained from a patient treated with photon-based radiotherapy. The receptors derive from a woman aged 70-85 years with pancreatic cancer.

This sequence joins TRBV28 and TRBJ1-4; D is unclear. The CDR3 loop spans 12 amino acids. V was cut by 5 bases and J by 12 bases, with 13 bases left in between. Germline V gene lookup returns CDR1 MDHEN and CDR2 SYDVKM. The CDR3 sequence: CASSPQEQELFF. In DNA, the CDR3 is TGTGCCAGCAGTCCCCAAGAGCAGGAACTGTTTTTT.

The V and J genes are TRBV5-8 and TRBJ2-2; no definite D call. Germline V CDR1 and CDR2: SGHTS, YDEGEE. This CDR3 spans 13 amino acids. Deletions cut 1 base from V and 4 bases from J, with 5 bases between. The CDR3 DNA reads TGTGCCAGCAGCTTGCAATTCACCGGGGAGCTGTTTTTT. Protein: CASSLQFTGELFF.

The chain carries TRBV7-2 and TRBJ2-1, with D possibly being TRBD1 (6 bases). V lost 0 bases and J lost 0, with 15 bases in between. CDR1 is SGHTA, CDR2 FQGNSA, per germline. The CDR3 length is 18 residues. The CDR3 DNA reads as TGTGCCAGCAGCTTAGCGCGTGGGGGCGGGCCCTCCTACAATGAGCAGTTCTTC. Protein: CASSLARGGGPSYNEQFF.

The V and J genes are TRBV27 and TRBJ1-2, with unresolved D. The CDR3 runs 13 residues. The V gene lost 3 bases and the J gene lost 2 bases, with 7 bases spanning the gap. CDR1 MNHEY and CDR2 SMNVEV come from the germline V gene (reference sequence). This CDR3 is CASSFGINYGYTF. For the CDR3, the DNA is TGTGCCAGCAGTTTTGGGATAAACTATGGCTACACCTTC.

This chain joins TRBV28 and TRBJ1-2, with D perhaps TRBD1 (6 bases). Trimming removed 6 bases at V and 4 bases at J, with 15 bases between. The V gene's germline CDR1 is MDHEN and CDR2 SYDVKM. There are 14 residues in the CDR3. CDR3 amino acids: CASREGGIGYGYTF. Written as DNA, the CDR3 is TGTGCCAGCAGAGAAGGGGGGATCGGCTATGGCTACACCTTC.

The chain uses TRBV9 and TRBJ1-3; D uncertain. Germline V lookup: CDR1 SGDLS, CDR2 YYNGEE. The CDR3 is 13 residues long. Trimming stripped 3 bases from V and 7 bases from J, with 11 bases between. In DNA form, the CDR3 reads TGTGCCAGCAGCGAGGCCTTTTCGAACACCATATATTTT. Residues: CASSEAFSNTIYF.

The chain couples TRBV7-9 to TRBJ1-2, with 10 bases aligning to TRBD1. After removal of 3 bases from V and 3 bases from J, the junction contained 7 bases not matched to a gene. This CDR3 region has 16 residues. CDR1 and CDR2 from the germline V gene are SEHNR and FQNEAQ (reference sequence). In nucleotides, the CDR3 is TGTGCCAGCAGCTTGGAAGACAGGGGGCAGGACTATGGCTACACCTTC. Its protein is CASSLEDRGQDYGYTF.

The chain recombines TRBV5-8 with TRBJ1-5; 7 bases map to TRBD1. The ends lost 0 bases at V and 0 bases at J; junction bases unmatched: 9. The CDR3 runs 18 residues. The germline V gene encodes CDR1 SGHTS and CDR2 YDEGEE. CDR3 sequence (DNA): TGTGCCAGCAGCTTGGGGCGAAGACAGGGATATAGCAATCAGCCCCAGCATTTT. Translation gives CASSLGRRQGYSNQPQHF.

The chain couples TRBV27 to TRBJ1-1; D possibly corresponds to TRBD1 (6 bases). This CDR3 region has 16 residues. The V and J ends lost 8 bases and 0 bases respectively, with 19 bases between them. Per the germline V gene, CDR1 is MNHEY and CDR2 is SMNVEV (reference sequence). The CDR3, as DNA: TGTGCCAGCCGCGTTTGGACGAGGGGGATGAACACTGAAGCTTTCTTT. Its protein is CASRVWTRGMNTEAFF.

J is TRBJ2-2 and V is TRBV9; 7 bases line up with TRBD1. The length of the CDR3 is 16 residues. With 3 bases clipped from V and 1 base from J, the junction kept 6 bases outside the gene matches. CDR1 SGDLS and CDR2 YYNGEE come from the germline V gene. The CDR3 sequence is CASSAYRGGNTGELFF. The CDR3 DNA sequence: TGTGCCAGCAGCGCATACAGGGGCGGGAACACCGGGGAGCTGTTTTTT.

The J gene is TRBJ2-1, the V gene TRBV7-3; D is unresolved. This CDR3 spans 16 amino acids. CDR1 is SGHTA, CDR2 FQGTGA, per germline. The V and J ends lost 2 bases and 7 bases respectively, with 18 bases between them. The CDR3 DNA reads TGTGCCAGCAGCTTATTCCCTTCTCTAGATATAAATGAGCAGTTCTTC. Its translation is CASSLFPSLDINEQFF.

The rearrangement links TRBV5-4 to TRBJ2-1, with D perhaps matching TRBD2 (6 bases). The CDR3 has 15 residues. CDR1 SGHNT and CDR2 YYREEE come from the germline V gene (reference sequence). The V gene lost 4 bases and the J gene lost 7 bases, with 18 bases spanning the gap. The CDR3 region has the DNA TGTGCCAGCAGCCGGGAGCCGGGACCAACAAATGAGCAGTTCTTC. Amino acid sequence: CASSREPGPTNEQFF.

This chain joins TRBV28 and TRBJ2-7; D gene unclear. V lost 4 bases, J lost 2 bases, and 9 bases lay in between. The CDR3 consists of 13 residues. CDR1 and CDR2 from the germline V gene are MDHEN and SYDVKM. CDR3 loop: CASSSQVPYEQYF. In DNA form, the CDR3 reads TGTGCCAGCAGTTCCCAGGTACCCTACGAGCAGTACTTC.

This chain connects TRBV7-8 to TRBJ2-7, with 8 bases identical to TRBD1. The germline V gene has CDR1 SGHVS and CDR2 FQNEAQ. The CDR3 loop spans 14 amino acids. V gave up 6 bases and J gave up 6 bases; unmatched junction bases: 10. The CDR3, as DNA: TGTGCCAGCAGTCGGGGACAGGACCTACTCGAGCAGTACTTC. The encoded protein is CASSRGQDLLEQYF. Drawing the rest from reference TRBV7-8 and TRBJ2-7, the complete variable domain is GAGVSQSPRYKVAKRGQDVALRCDPISGHVSLFWYQQALGQGPEFLTYFQNEAQLDKSGLPSDRFFAERPEGSVSTLKIQRTQQEDSAVYLCASSRGQDLLEQYFGPGTRLTVT.

The gene calls are TRBV9 and TRBJ2-3; a weak D match, TRBD1 (5 bases). There are 16 residues in the CDR3. V gave up 5 bases and J gave up 0 bases, with 16 bases separating them. CDR1 and CDR2 (germline): SGDLS, YYNGEE. The CDR3 region is CASSARWGESTDTQYF. The CDR3 DNA sequence: TGTGCCAGCAGTGCCAGGTGGGGCGAAAGCACAGATACGCAGTATTTT.

V and J are TRBV19 and TRBJ2-7; TRBD2 matches at 11 bases. V lost 2 bases to trimming and J lost 4 bases; unmatched junction nucleotides: 4. Germline CDR1 is LNHDA and CDR2 is SQIVND (reference sequence). The CDR3 totals 15 residues. The CDR3 sequence: CASSISGTSGYEQYF. The CDR3 region has the DNA TGTGCCAGTAGTATATCTGGGACTAGCGGTTACGAGCAGTACTTC. The variable domain in full, completed from reference TRBV19 and TRBJ2-7, reads DGGITQSPKYLFRKEGQNVTLSCEQNLNHDAMYWYRQDPGQGLRLIYYSQIVNDFQKGDIAEGYSVSREKKESFPLTVTSAQKNPTAFYLCASSISGTSGYEQYFGPGTRLTVT.

This sequence joins TRBV28 and TRBJ2-7; TRBD2 might be the D (6 bases). Germline values: CDR1 MDHEN, CDR2 SYDVKM. The ends were cut back, 1 base at V and 3 bases at J, with 10 bases in the middle. The CDR3 is 14 amino acids. The CDR3 loop reads CASSLYQGGYEQYF. CDR3 nucleotides: TGTGCCAGCAGTTTATACCAGGGAGGCTACGAGCAGTACTTC.

The V call is TRBV7-3, the J call TRBJ1-2; 9 bases fit TRBD1. V trimming: 1 base; J trimming: 8 bases; junction bases outside the gene matches: 2. The germline gives CDR1 SGHTA, CDR2 FQGTGA. The CDR3 extends over 13 amino acids. The CDR3 DNA reads TGTGCCAGCAGCTTAAGACAGGGGGACGGCTACACCTTC. Translated, it gives CASSLRQGDGYTF. The whole variable domain, remainder taken from reference TRBV7-3 and TRBJ1-2, is GAGVSQTPSNKVTEKGKYVELRCDPISGHTALYWYRQSLGQGPEFLIYFQGTGAADDSGLPNDRFFAVRPEGSVSTLKIQRTERGDSAVYLCASSLRQGDGYTFGSGTRLTVV.

This clone has only a few counts. The rearrangement links TRBV28 to TRBJ1-5; no clear D. The germline gives CDR1 MDHEN, CDR2 SYDVKM. This CDR3 contains 14 residues. Trimming shortened V by 6 bases and J by 6 bases, and 15 bases separated the two germline ends. As DNA, the CDR3 is TGTGCCAGCAGATTTCTCCTCTCGGGTCAGCCCCAGCATTTT. Translation: CASRFLLSGQPQHF.

The V call is TRBV27, the J call TRBJ2-3, with a possible D match to TRBD1 (6 bases). Trimming shortened V by 4 bases and J by 2 bases, and 13 bases separated the two germline ends. The CDR3 spans 15 residues. Germline CDR1 MNHEY, CDR2 SMNVEV (reference sequence). DNA for the CDR3: TGTGCCAGCAGTTCCGGGACACAGTACACAGATACGCAGTATTTT. Translating it yields CASSSGTQYTDTQYF.

V gene TRBV6-4 combines with J gene TRBJ1-1; D perhaps matches TRBD1 (5 bases). The germline CDR1 and CDR2 sequences are MRHNA and SNTAGT. The CDR3 sequence is 14 residues long. Deletions cut 3 bases from V and 5 bases from J, with 13 bases between. In nucleotides, the CDR3 is TGTGCCAGCAGTGAATCGGGGCTGGGGACTGAAGCTTTCTTT. Its translation: CASSESGLGTEAFF.

This clone was detected a few times. This chain links TRBV14 with TRBJ2-3; 7 bases are shared with TRBD2. CDR3 length: 16 amino acids. CDR1 SGHDN and CDR2 FVKESK come from the germline V gene. Germline trimming cut 4 bases from V and 0 bases from J; bases unmatched to any gene: 7. The CDR3 loop is CASSLREARSTDTQYF. CDR3 DNA: TGTGCCAGCAGCCTCCGGGAGGCAAGGAGCACAGATACGCAGTATTTT. Full variable domain (missing parts from reference TRBV14 and TRBJ2-3): EAGVTQFPSHSVIEKGQTVTLRCDPISGHDNLYWYRRVMGKEIKFLLHFVKESKQDESGMPNNRFLAERTGGTYSTLKVQPAELEDSGVYFCASSLREARSTDTQYFGPGTRLTVL.

The rearrangement links TRBV5-6 to TRBJ2-7; TRBD1 matches at 7 bases. With V trimmed by 4 bases and J by 2 bases, 6 bases remained unmatched. There are 14 residues in the CDR3. Germline CDR1 is SGHDT and CDR2 is YYEEEE. The chain's CDR3 is CASSLTGDTYEQYF. CDR3 in DNA: TGTGCCAGCAGCCTAACAGGGGACACCTACGAGCAGTACTTC.

The chain combines TRBV5-4 with TRBJ2-4, with TRBD1 identical over 7 bases. The CDR3 has 15 residues. V lost 0 bases to trimming and J lost 2 bases; unmatched junction nucleotides: 2. Germline CDR1 and CDR2: SGHNT and YYREEE (reference sequence). The CDR3 here is CASSLAGGTKNIQYF. The DNA for the CDR3 is TGTGCCAGCAGCTTGGCAGGGGGAACCAAAAACATTCAGTACTTC.

This chain links TRBV27 with TRBJ2-3; 9 bases match TRBD2. This CDR3 has 14 residues. The V gene's germline CDR1 is MNHEY and CDR2 SMNVEV (reference sequence). Germline trimming cut 6 bases from V and 4 bases from J; bases unmatched to any gene: 5. CDR3 region: CASSGLAGSDTQYF. The CDR3 coding sequence is TGTGCCAGCAGCGGGCTAGCGGGATCAGATACGCAGTATTTT.